This T cell receptor (beta chain) was identified during a study of blood T cell repertoires in COVID-19 (dated by TCRdb to 2019 to 2021). Some background on the complete study: Collaborator samples came from the United States, Italy and Spain and covered acute and convalescent phases of COVID-19. Samples were obtained from the ongoing ImmuneRACE study (first 160 participants) and from 1,254 subjects provided by 6 global collaborators. The dataset comprised deeply sampled blood TCRbeta repertoires from subjects exposed to, actively infected with, or recovered from COVID-19. The material from the prospective study consisted of cDNA or gDNA derived from T cells, B-cell-depleted T cells, or PBMCs. Where HLA class I and class II types were available, the types were taken from metadata supplied by the sample provider, not from assay-based typing. The repertoires were released in a freely available public database intended as a resource for research on the immune response to SARS-CoV-2. A de-identified subject ID, COVID-19 status, age in years and sex were almost always included in the sample metadata. Overall results and qualifications from the work: The amount of clinical and demographic metadata varied by source and participant and was provided uncurated.

TCRbeta CDR3 regions were amplified from genomic DNA using the immunoSEQ Assay, a bias-controlled multiplex PCR. In the paper's pipeline: Within the assay, amplification of reference gene primers was used to estimate how many nucleated cells each sample contained. To quantify the absolute abundance of each unique TCRbeta CDR3 rearrangement, sequence reads were collapsed and filtered. For each sample, productive Simpson clonality was calculated by taking the square root of Simpson's diversity index across productive rearrangements. TCRdb obtained this table from immuneACCESS and retained in-frame rearrangements with V and J assigned. These tables miss some clones; where compared with another copy, unresolved V genes account for less than half of the shortfall, and the remainder is unexplained. V and J calls plus clone size are reproduced from that table; the DNA served to infer D and trimming. For this sample the table gives over 200,000 clones, of which around 80% were detected only once. Of the sample, 5.7% falls within the top ten clones.

The collaborating institutions used their own protocols to collect whole blood in K2EDTA tubes. For TCRbeta analysis, collaborators shipped samples as frozen whole blood, isolated PBMCs, or DNA extracted from either of those sample types. From its cysteine to its phenylalanine, the CDR3 spans 13 amino acids. The entry retains the CDR3 DNA only, 39 bases that are in frame from base 1. The germline V gene gives CDR1 as SGHRS and CDR2 as YFSETQ. Trimming removed 0 bases from V and 6 bases from J, leaving 6 bases between the germline ends. As regards this clone: Its cognate antigen has yet to be identified. No clone much larger than this one lies a single base away; base qualities are absent.

The TCR sequence derives from a man at least 80 years old with acute or convalescent COVID-19. The V and J genes are TRBV5-1 and TRBJ1-4; no D gene can be assigned with confidence. Sequencing was done on a sample of peripheral blood. The nucleotide sequence is given as TGCGCCAGCAGCTTGGTCTCCGATGAAAAACTGTTTTTT. The resulting protein is CASSLVSDEKLFF.